The T cell receptor (beta chain) described here comes from a study of T cells expressing NK-cell markers. Reprocessing the 5' RACE reads, TCRdb reports a single entry for every CDR3 protein and omits DNA. This listing includes about 300,000 distinct CDR3 sequences. The CDR3 contains 14 residues. Germline loops: CDR1 SGHRS, CDR2 YFSETQ. The rearrangement uses TRBV5-1 and TRBJ2-1; lacking DNA, the TRBD2 call made by TCRdb goes unchecked. Sample: blood T cells: a sorted CD56 or NKG2C T cell subset, CD4+ or CD8+ T cells, or bulk PBMC T cells (not recorded which). This receptor was taken from a woman between 18 and 70 years old in good health. Here the CDR3 reads CASREGWLYNEQFF.